The clone carrying this T cell receptor beta chain was seen repeatedly, ten times or more. Its antigen remains unidentified. Germline V gene lookup returns CDR1 SGDLS and CDR2 YYNGEE. V lost 0 bases and J lost 2; bases outside the gene matches: 2. The CDR3 extends over 15 amino acids. This sample stems from a study of T cell repertoires in cytomegalovirus infection. Study overall: CMV infection and matching HLA type were both indicated by public TCR beta signatures. The study, taken as a whole, reports: Summed frequency of shared TCR beta families picked out CMV carriers who also had the relevant HLA. Dominant in the ex vivo response were TCR beta clonotypes restricted by HLA-C and specific for CMV.

TCRdb analysed the reads with MiXCR anew, one entry per CDR3 protein. The sample has 310,000 or so distinct CDR3 sequences; about a tenth are singletons. This rearrangement joins TRBV9 to TRBJ2-1, with 7 nucleotides matching TRBD1. This receptor was obtained from a human donor in good health (CMV status not recorded). Some clones in this sample may be carry-over from other donors' samples. The sequencing sample was made of PBMCs. In DNA, the CDR3 is TGTGCCAGCAGCGTAGAAGGGGGCCCCTACAATGAGCAGTTCTTC. This encodes CASSVEGGPYNEQFF.